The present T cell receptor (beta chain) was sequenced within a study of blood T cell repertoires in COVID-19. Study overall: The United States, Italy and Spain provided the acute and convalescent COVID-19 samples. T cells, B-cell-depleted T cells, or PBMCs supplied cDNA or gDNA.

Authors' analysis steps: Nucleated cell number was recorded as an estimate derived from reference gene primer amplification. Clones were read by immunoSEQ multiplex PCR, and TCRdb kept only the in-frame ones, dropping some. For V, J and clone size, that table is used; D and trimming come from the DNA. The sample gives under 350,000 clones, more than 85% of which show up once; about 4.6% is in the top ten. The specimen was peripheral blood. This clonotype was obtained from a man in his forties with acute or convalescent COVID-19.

CDR3 sequence (DNA): TGTGCCAGCAGCTTAGGACAGCCAGATACGCAGTATTTT. Translating gives CASSLGQPDTQYF. The chain employs TRBV13 and TRBJ2-3, with D unresolved. Between the trimmed V and J ends, which lost 0 bases and 4 bases, there was a span of 5 bases. CDR3 length equals 13 residues. Germline V gene lookup returns CDR1 PRHDT and CDR2 FYEKMQ (reference sequence).